These T cell receptor beta chains were read from a single sample in a study of human thymus T cells. TCRdb keeps only in-frame clones here, not all; method: immunoSEQ multiplex PCR. The sample carries tens of thousands of clones, roughly 94% recorded once. Sequenced: blood. Every receptor here comes from a boy under two years old with a congenital heart defect but otherwise immunologically healthy. Each CDR3 is given with its conserved first and last residue. D genes are given only for firm matches. Clone size appears in some rows only: once, few, many, or a class for an expanded clone.

-,-,TRBV21-1,TRBJ1-6,CASSKVGEDRPGGDNSPLHF,TGTGCCAGCAGCAAAGTGGGGGAGGACAGACCCGGCGGGGATAATTCACCCCTCCACTTT
-,-,TRBV2,TRBJ2-7,CASSVTGPSYEQYF,TGTGCCAGCAGTGTAACCGGACCGTCCTACGAGCAGTACTTC
-,once,TRBV6-1,TRBJ2-1,CASSEAGGAYNEQFF,TGTGCCAGCAGTGAAGCGGGCGGGGCCTACAATGAGCAGTTCTTC
TRBD2,-,TRBV28,TRBJ2-1,CASSLPLGGRFF,TGTGCCAGCAGTTTGCCCTTGGGAGGGAGGTTCTTC
-,-,TRBV29-1,TRBJ1-2,CSVEEAGRSGYTF,TGCAGCGTTGAAGAGGCAGGTAGATCTGGCTACACCTTC
TRBD2,-,TRBV7-2,TRBJ2-7,CASSPTSGGAYEQYF,TGTGCCAGCAGCCCTACTAGCGGGGGGGCCTACGAGCAGTACTTC
TRBD2,-,TRBV7-7,TRBJ2-1,CASSLLAGGYNEQFF,TGTGCCAGCAGCTTACTAGCGGGGGGCTACAATGAGCAGTTCTTC
-,-,TRBV4-2,TRBJ1-3,CASSRGQSSSGNTIYF,TGTGCCAGCAGCCGCGGACAGTCGAGCTCTGGAAACACCATATATTTT
-,-,TRBV28,TRBJ2-2,CASSLIAGGRDGELFF,TGTGCCAGCAGTTTAATTGCCGGGGGCAGGGACGGGGAGCTGTTTTTT
-,-,TRBV5-6,TRBJ2-7,CASSLEVDKSTYEQYF,TGTGCCAGCAGCTTAGAAGTGGACAAGTCCACCTACGAGCAGTACTTC
TRBD2,-,TRBV4-3,TRBJ2-5,CASSRGTSLHQETQYF,TGCGCCAGCAGCCGCGGGACTAGCCTACACCAAGAGACCCAGTACTTC
-,-,TRBV29-1,TRBJ1-1,CSVATLGTEAFF,TGCAGCGTTGCCACCCTCGGCACTGAAGCTTTCTTT
-,-,TRBV30,TRBJ1-3,CAWNLGYGNTIYF,TGTGCCTGGAACCTGGGATATGGAAACACCATATATTTT
-,-,TRBV7-2,TRBJ2-1,CASSLAGSYNEQFF,TGTGCCAGCAGCTTAGCGGGCTCCTACAATGAGCAGTTCTTC
-,-,TRBV7-2,TRBJ1-1,CASSFLGGYNGEAFF,TGTGCCAGCAGCTTTCTAGGGGGTTATAATGGTGAAGCTTTCTTT
TRBD1,-,TRBV27,TRBJ2-7,CASSPGLGAGQGHEQYF,TGTGCCAGCAGCCCCGGACTTGGCGCAGGACAGGGCCACGAGCAGTACTTC
-,-,TRBV6-5,TRBJ2-7,CASSYSGGGPYEQYF,TGTGCCAGCAGTTACTCAGGGGGGGGGCCCTACGAGCAGTACTTC
-,-,TRBV5-4,TRBJ1-5,CASSADSNQPQHF,TGTGCCAGCAGCGCCGACAGCAATCAGCCCCAGCATTTT
TRBD1,-,TRBV6-6,TRBJ1-3,CASIGQGDTIYF,TGTGCCAGCATAGGACAGGGAGACACCATATATTTT
-,-,TRBV5-8,TRBJ1-2,CASSLTVNYGYTF,TGTGCCAGCAGCTTGACAGTAAACTATGGCTACACCTTC
-,-,TRBV5-5,TRBJ2-7,CASSLELRSYEQYF,TGTGCCAGCAGCTTGGAGCTCAGGAGCTACGAGCAGTACTTC
-,-,TRBV11-3,TRBJ2-3,CASSGSGTDTQYF,TGTGCCAGCAGCGGGTCTGGCACAGATACGCAGTATTTT
-,-,TRBV5-4,TRBJ1-2,CASSRGSWDYGYTF,TGTGCCAGCAGCCGAGGGAGTTGGGACTATGGCTACACCTTC
TRBD1,-,TRBV19,TRBJ2-7,CASSLRDRGYEQYF,TGTGCCAGTAGTCTCCGGGACAGGGGTTACGAGCAGTACTTC
TRBD2,-,TRBV13,TRBJ2-7,CASSLGSGRVDEQYF,TGTGCCAGCAGCTTAGGCTCAGGGAGGGTCGACGAGCAGTACTTC
-,-,TRBV27,TRBJ1-3,CASSLSFGVNTIYF,TGTGCCAGCAGTTTATCGTTCGGGGTCAACACCATATATTTT
-,-,TRBV19,TRBJ1-1,CASSIVLANTEAFF,TGTGCCAGTAGTATAGTTTTGGCGAACACTGAAGCTTTCTTT
TRBD1,-,TRBV25-1,TRBJ2-7,CASSSQGPGEQYF,TGTGCCAGCAGTTCACAGGGGCCCGGCGAGCAGTACTTC
-,-,TRBV5-8,TRBJ2-6,CASIVPHPQSRANVLTF,TGTGCCAGCATCGTGCCTCATCCACAAAGTCGGGCCAACGTCCTGACTTTC
TRBD1,-,TRBV29-1,TRBJ1-1,CSVGRGRTEAFF,TGCAGCGTCGGGAGGGGGCGCACTGAAGCTTTCTTT
TRBD1,-,TRBV6-6,TRBJ1-4,CASSWGQGRTEKLFF,TGTGCCAGCAGTTGGGGACAGGGACGCACGGAAAAACTGTTTTTT
-,-,TRBV5-4,TRBJ1-3,CASSSGQKRNTIYF,TGTGCCAGCAGCTCTGGACAAAAGAGAAACACCATATATTTT
-,-,TRBV28,TRBJ2-5,CASSPSFIGTQYF,TGTGCCAGCAGCCCTTCCTTCATTGGGACCCAGTACTTC
TRBD1,-,TRBV9,TRBJ1-6,CASSVEGQGASPLHF,TGTGCCAGCAGCGTAGAGGGACAGGGGGCTTCACCCCTCCACTTT
-,-,TRBV4-2,TRBJ2-1,CASSQDNDYNEQFF,TGTGCCAGCAGCCAAGATAACGACTACAATGAGCAGTTCTTC
TRBD1,-,TRBV6-5,TRBJ1-6,CASSYSRGRTTSPLHF,TGTGCCAGCAGTTACTCTAGGGGGCGTACAACGTCACCCCTCCACTTT
-,-,TRBV28,TRBJ1-1,CASSPPTRGRAEAFF,TGTGCCAGCAGTCCGCCGACCAGGGGCCGGGCTGAAGCTTTCTTT
-,-,TRBV28,TRBJ1-2,CASSLTNYGYTF,TGTGCCAGCAGTTTGACTAACTATGGCTACACCTTC
-,-,TRBV9,TRBJ1-5,CASSVASNQPQHF,TGTGCCAGCAGCGTAGCCAGCAATCAGCCCCAGCATTTT
-,once,TRBV4-3,TRBJ2-2,CASSQDPWNRGTGELFF,TGCGCCAGCAGCCAAGATCCCTGGAACAGAGGGACCGGGGAGCTGTTTTTT